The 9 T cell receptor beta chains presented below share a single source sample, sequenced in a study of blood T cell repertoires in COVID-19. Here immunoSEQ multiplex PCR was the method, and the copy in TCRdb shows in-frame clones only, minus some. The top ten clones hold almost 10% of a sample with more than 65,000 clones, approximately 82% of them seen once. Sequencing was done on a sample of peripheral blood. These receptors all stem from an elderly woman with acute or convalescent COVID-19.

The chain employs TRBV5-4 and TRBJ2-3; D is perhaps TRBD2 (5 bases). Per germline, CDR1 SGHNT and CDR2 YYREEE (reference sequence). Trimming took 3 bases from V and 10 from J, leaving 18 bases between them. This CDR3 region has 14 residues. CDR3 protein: CASSSTRGRSAQYF. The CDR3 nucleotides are TGTGCCAGCAGCTCAACTCGGGGTAGGAGTGCGCAGTATTTT.

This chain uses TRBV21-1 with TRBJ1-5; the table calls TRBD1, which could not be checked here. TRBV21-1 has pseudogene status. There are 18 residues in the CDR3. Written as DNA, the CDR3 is TGTGCCAGCAGCAAAGCTGGAGGGCGGACAGGGGGCCATCAGCCCCAGCATTTT. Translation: CASSKAGGRTGGHQPQHF.

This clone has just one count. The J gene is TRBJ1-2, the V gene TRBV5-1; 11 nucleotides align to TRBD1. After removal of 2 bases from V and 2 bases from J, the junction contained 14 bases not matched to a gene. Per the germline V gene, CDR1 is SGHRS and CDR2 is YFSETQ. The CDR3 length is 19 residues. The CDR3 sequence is CASSLNGGDRGYLNYGYTF. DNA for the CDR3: TGCGCCAGCAGCTTAAACGGCGGGGACAGGGGGTACTTAAACTATGGCTACACCTTC.

CDR3 in DNA: TGTGCCAGTAGTCCCGGGACAGGGGGAACCGGGGAGCTGTTTTTT. Its protein is CASSPGTGGTGELFF. The chain links TRBV19 to TRBJ2-2; TRBD1 aligns across 11 bases. V lost 5 bases and J lost 5; bases outside the gene matches: 4. Germline V gene sequence: CDR1 LNHDA, CDR2 SQIVND (reference sequence). This CDR3 has 15 residues.

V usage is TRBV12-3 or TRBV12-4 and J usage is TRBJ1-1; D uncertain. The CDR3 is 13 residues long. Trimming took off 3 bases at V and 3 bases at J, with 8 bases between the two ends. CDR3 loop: CASSLSSHTEAFF. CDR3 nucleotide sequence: TGTGCCAGCAGTTTGTCCAGTCACACTGAAGCTTTCTTT.

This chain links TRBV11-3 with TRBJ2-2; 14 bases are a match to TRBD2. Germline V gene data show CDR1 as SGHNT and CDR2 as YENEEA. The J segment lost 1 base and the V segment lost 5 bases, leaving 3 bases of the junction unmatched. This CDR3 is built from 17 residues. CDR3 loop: CASSPGTSGGNTGELFF. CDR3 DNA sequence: TGTGCCAGCAGCCCGGGGACTAGCGGGGGGAACACCGGGGAGCTGTTTTTT.

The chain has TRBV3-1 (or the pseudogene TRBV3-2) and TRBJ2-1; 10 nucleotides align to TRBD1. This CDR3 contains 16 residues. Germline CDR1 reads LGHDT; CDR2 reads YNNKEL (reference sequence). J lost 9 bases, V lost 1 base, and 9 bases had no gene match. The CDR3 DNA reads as TGTGCCAGCAGCCAAGTGAGCCGGACAGGGGGTGCTGAGCAGTTCTTC. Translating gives CASSQVSRTGGAEQFF.

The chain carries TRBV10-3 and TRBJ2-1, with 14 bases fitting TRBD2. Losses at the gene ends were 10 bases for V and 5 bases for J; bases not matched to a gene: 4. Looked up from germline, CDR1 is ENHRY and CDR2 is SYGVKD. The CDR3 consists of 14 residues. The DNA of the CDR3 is TGTGCCACTAAGACTAGCGGGGGGGACAATGAGCAGTTCTTC. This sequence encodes CATKTSGGDNEQFF.

The CDR3 sequence is CATRGNRGTEAFF. The DNA for the CDR3 is TGTGCCACCAGGGGGAACAGGGGCACTGAAGCTTTCTTT. The gene calls are TRBV24-1 and TRBJ1-1; 7 positions agree with TRBD1. Losses at the gene ends were 7 bases for V and 4 bases for J; bases not matched to a gene: 5. The CDR3 sequence is 13 residues long. CDR1 KGHDR and CDR2 SFDVKD come from the germline V gene.